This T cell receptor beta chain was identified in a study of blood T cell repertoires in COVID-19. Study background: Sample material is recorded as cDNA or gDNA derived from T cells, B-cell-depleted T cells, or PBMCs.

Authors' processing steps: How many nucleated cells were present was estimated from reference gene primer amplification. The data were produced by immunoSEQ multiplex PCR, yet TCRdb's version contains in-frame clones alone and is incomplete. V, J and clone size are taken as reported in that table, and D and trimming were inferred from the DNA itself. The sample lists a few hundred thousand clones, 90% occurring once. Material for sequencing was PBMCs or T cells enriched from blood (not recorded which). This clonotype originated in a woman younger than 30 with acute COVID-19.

CDR3 region: CASSHKNTEAFF. Here the CDR3 DNA reads TGTGCCAGCAGTCACAAGAACACTGAAGCTTTCTTT. The genes are TRBV6-5 and TRBJ1-1; no firm D call. The CDR3 is 12 residues long. The germline V gene has CDR1 MNHEY and CDR2 SVGAGI. The V end was cut by 5 bases, the J end by 1 base, with 5 bases between.